Given below is one TCR beta chain in context. The antigen is not known. The CDR3 is 14 amino acids. The germline gives CDR1 MGHRA, CDR2 YSYEKL. V lost 0 bases and J 4 bases, leaving 6 bases between the germline ends. TCRdb ran MiXCR on the 5' RACE reads and lists one entry per CDR3 protein. Among hundreds of thousands of distinct CDR3 sequences listed, 18% were seen once. The data belong to a study of T-cell memory formation after mild COVID-19. Study-wide findings and caveats: The pre-infection memory compartment contained some responding clones, suggesting cross-reactive memory joined. Largely, contracting CD4+ clones fell within CM and EM, and contracting CD8+ clones within EMRA. Clones from the second wave (peaking day 37) had unconfirmed SARS-CoV-2 specificity.

The chain couples TRBV4-1 to TRBJ2-2; D uncertain. This sequence originates from an adult woman who had mild COVID-19 (a few samples of this study predate the infection). Cell type and time point are not known. Source material: PBMCs or a T cell subset sorted from them (not recorded which). CDR3 coding DNA: TGCGCCAGCAGCCAAGAATGGGTCACCGGGGAGCTGTTTTTT. Its translation: CASSQEWVTGELFF.